This TCR beta chain was obtained from a study of OX40 agonist ivuxolimab in advanced cancers. Looking at the study overall: Patients in the trial were receiving intravenous ivuxolimab every 2 weeks, at doses of 0.01 to 10 mg/kg. Three patients had partial responses: one hepatocellular carcinoma, two cutaneous melanoma.

The study's findings and limits: At 0.1 to 3.0 mg/kg and by week 6, clonal expansion occurred in CD4+ and CD8+ blood T cells. Nonresponders, in some cases, also had low normalized T-cell clonal expansion.

Between the trimmed V and J ends, which lost 1 base and 0 bases, there was a span of 7 bases. CDR3 length: 15 residues. Germline-derived CDR1 and CDR2 are SNHLY and FYNNEI. About this clone itself: What it binds is unknown.

Measured with immunoSEQ multiplex PCR; TCRdb has only the in-frame clones, and not every one. The sample lists fewer than 100,000 clones, about 93% occurring once. This TCR derives from an adult with an advanced solid tumor such as melanoma, head and neck, liver or kidney cancer. The sequences come from CD4+ or CD8+ T cells sorted from blood, collected in a trial of the OX40 agonist ivuxolimab. The chain combines TRBV2 with TRBJ1-3; D is perhaps TRBD1 (5 bases). DNA of the CDR3: TGTGCCAGCAGTGAAGGGGGGGGCTCTGGAAACACCATATATTTT. Translated, it gives CASSEGGGSGNTIYF.